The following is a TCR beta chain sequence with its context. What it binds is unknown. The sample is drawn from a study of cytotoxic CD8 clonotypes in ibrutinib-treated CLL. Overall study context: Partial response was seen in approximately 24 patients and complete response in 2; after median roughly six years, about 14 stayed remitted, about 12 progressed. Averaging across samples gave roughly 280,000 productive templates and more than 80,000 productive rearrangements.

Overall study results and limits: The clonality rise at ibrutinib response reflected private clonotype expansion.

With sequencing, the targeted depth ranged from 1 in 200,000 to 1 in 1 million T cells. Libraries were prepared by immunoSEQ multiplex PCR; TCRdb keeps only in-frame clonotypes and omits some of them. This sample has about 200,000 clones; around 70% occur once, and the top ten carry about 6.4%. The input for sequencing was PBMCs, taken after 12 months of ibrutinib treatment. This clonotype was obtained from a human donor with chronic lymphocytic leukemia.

The CDR3 nucleotides read TGTGCCAGCAGCTTTGAGGGGATGAATGAAAAACTGTTTTTT. Translated: CASSFEGMNEKLFF. The chain links TRBV7-9 to TRBJ1-4; a possible D gene is TRBD1 (5 bases). This CDR3 region has 14 residues. Germline-derived CDR1 and CDR2 are SEHNR and FQNEAQ (reference sequence). V lost 3 bases, J lost 5 bases, and 10 bases lay in between.